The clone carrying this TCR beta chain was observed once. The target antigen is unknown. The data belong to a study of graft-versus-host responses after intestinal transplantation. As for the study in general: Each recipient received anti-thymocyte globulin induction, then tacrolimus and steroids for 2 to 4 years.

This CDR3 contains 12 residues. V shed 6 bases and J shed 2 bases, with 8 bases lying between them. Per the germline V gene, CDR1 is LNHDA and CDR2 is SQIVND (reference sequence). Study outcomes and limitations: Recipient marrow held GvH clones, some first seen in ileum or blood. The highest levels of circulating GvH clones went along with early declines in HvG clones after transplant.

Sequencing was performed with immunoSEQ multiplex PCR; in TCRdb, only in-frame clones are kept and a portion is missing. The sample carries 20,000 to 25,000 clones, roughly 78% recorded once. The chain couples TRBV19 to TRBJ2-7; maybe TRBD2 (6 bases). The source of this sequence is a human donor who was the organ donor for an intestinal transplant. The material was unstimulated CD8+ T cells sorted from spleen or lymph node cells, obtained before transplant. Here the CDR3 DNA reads TGTGCCAGTAGCGCGGGGCCCTACGAGCAGTACTTC. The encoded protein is CASSAGPYEQYF.